This record covers a single T cell receptor beta chain. Its cognate antigen is unknown. This sample was included in a study of blood T cells in healthy people across ages. Study details: Per two T cells, template switching captured roughly one barcoded beta molecule.

Together with a sample-barcoded 5' primer, a J-beta primer mix was included in a second PCR lasting roughly 6 to 12 cycles. Every sample produced at least 3 million CDR3-containing paired-end reads. TCRdb itself ran the 5' RACE reads through MiXCR, one entry per CDR3 protein. The table records some 1.6 million distinct CDR3 sequences, approximately 32% of them present only once. Study-wide findings and caveats: Higher diversity, along with more naive CD4+ cells, distinguished long-lived donors from aged donors.

What was sequenced was blood. This clonotype originated in a woman in her twenties or thirties in good health.

CDR3 in amino acids: CSDGGTDTSTGELFF. In DNA, the CDR3 is TGCAGCGATGGAGGGACAGACACGAGCACCGGGGAGCTGTTTTTT. V and J are TRBV29-1 and TRBJ2-2; D may be TRBD1 (7 bases). The germline gives CDR1 SQVTM, CDR2 ANQGSEA. The CDR3 totals 15 residues. V was trimmed by 7 bases and J by 4 bases, leaving 19 bases between them.